Each of the 32 T cell receptor beta chains below was sequenced from the same sample in a study of shared clonotypes between healthy human individuals. Naive CD8 cells were CD45RO-negative, positively selected for CCR7, excluding terminally differentiated effector memory CD45RA+ cells. This table comes from immunoSEQ multiplex PCR, and its TCRdb copy is limited to in-frame clones, with some not included. This sample yields about 550,000 clones, of which 95% are seen a single time; 0.11% belongs to the top ten. The specimen sequenced was naive CD8+ T cells sorted from blood. Receptors were obtained from a woman in her 30s in good health.

In DNA form, the CDR3 reads TGCGCCAGCAGCCAAGGGACTAGCGGGAGGTACTACGAGCAGTACTTC. Translation gives CASSQGTSGRYYEQYF. This sequence joins TRBV4-1 and TRBJ2-7; TRBD2 agrees at 14 bases. This CDR3 is built from 16 residues. Germline-derived CDR1 and CDR2 are MGHRA and YSYEKL. The V and J ends lost 1 base and 3 bases, in that order; junction bases with no gene match: 2.

This chain links TRBV2 with TRBJ1-3; D ambiguous. The CDR3 is 15 residues long. Germline V gene sequence: CDR1 SNHLY, CDR2 FYNNEI. Between the trimmed V and J ends, which lost 4 bases and 0 bases, there was a span of 10 bases. CDR3 residues: CASSAPDYSGNTIYF. CDR3 DNA: TGTGCCAGCAGTGCCCCTGATTACTCTGGAAACACCATATATTTT.

On this clone: The sample carries other DNA sequences with the same CDR3. The chain uses TRBV30 and TRBJ2-7, with D unclear. Germline loops: CDR1 GTSNPN, CDR2 SVGIG (reference sequence). This CDR3 contains 11 residues. V was shortened by 5 bases and J by 4 bases, with 9 bases between the two germline ends. CDR3 bases: TGTGCCTGGGACAATTCGTACGAGCAGTACTTC. It yields the protein CAWDNSYEQYF.

V usage is TRBV2 and J usage is TRBJ1-4, with D unresolved. Germline lookup yields CDR1 SNHLY and CDR2 FYNNEI. Trimming removed 6 bases at V and 6 bases at J, with 17 bases between. The CDR3 is 15 amino acids. This chain's CDR3 is CASSRPGIPYEKLFF. The CDR3 coding sequence is TGTGCCAGCAGCCGTCCGGGTATACCTTATGAAAAACTGTTTTTT.

Here the CDR3 DNA reads TGTGCCAGCAGCTCACAGGGGGCAGACGGCTACACCTTC. Encoded protein: CASSSQGADGYTF. J is TRBJ1-2 and V is TRBV28; 9 bases are a match to TRBD1. CDR1 is MDHEN and CDR2 is SYDVKM in the germline V gene. This CDR3 comprises 13 residues. Trimming removed 6 bases from V and 8 bases from J; junction bases left unmatched: 7.

The chain recombines TRBV4-1 with TRBJ1-2; TRBD1 might be the D (5 bases). The CDR3 has 16 amino acids. Trimming left V 0 bases short and J 2 bases short, with 13 bases between. Per germline, CDR1 MGHRA and CDR2 YSYEKL. CDR3 nucleotide sequence: TGCGCCAGCAGCCAAGAAGATGGGGGTGCAAACTATGGCTACACCTTC. Translated: CASSQEDGGANYGYTF.

This clone has just a few counts. V and J are TRBV19 and TRBJ2-2; 11 bases are shared with TRBD2. Germline assignment: CDR1 LNHDA and CDR2 SQIVND (reference sequence). The CDR3 spans 15 residues. The trim removed 6 bases at V and 6 bases at J, leaving 6 bases unmatched. CDR3 residues: CASSQLAGESGELFF. The CDR3 DNA reads as TGTGCCAGTAGCCAACTAGCGGGAGAATCCGGGGAGCTGTTTTTT.

The chain has TRBV5-4 and TRBJ2-1; TRBD2 is a possible D gene (5 bases). The CDR3 sequence is 13 residues long. Germline-derived CDR1 and CDR2 are SGHNT and YYREEE (reference sequence). V was cut by 4 bases and J by 8 bases, with 13 bases left in between. The CDR3 region has the DNA TGTGCCAGCAGCCCCCCTAGCATGGATGAGCAGTTCTTC. The encoded protein is CASSPPSMDEQFF.

The chain has TRBV7-9 and TRBJ2-5; no reliable D call. Germline CDR1 SEHNR, CDR2 FQNEAQ (reference sequence). V was shortened by 1 base and J by 0 bases, with 9 bases between the two germline ends. The CDR3 contains 15 residues. CDR3 DNA: TGTGCCAGCAGCTTAGTCCCGGAGTACCAAGAGACCCAGTACTTC. It is translated as CASSLVPEYQETQYF. Full variable domain (rest looked up from reference TRBV7-9 and TRBJ2-5): DTGVSQNPRHKITKRGQNVTFRCDPISEHNRLYWYRQTLGQGPEFLTYFQNEAQLEKSRLLSDRFSAERPKGSFSTLEIQRTEQGDSAMYLCASSLVPEYQETQYFGPGTRLLVL.

J is TRBJ2-1 and V is TRBV6-1; TRBD2 agrees at 12 bases. V shed 1 base and J 4 bases; nucleotides not matched to a gene: 5. The CDR3 is made up of 17 amino acids. CDR1 MNHNS and CDR2 SASEGT come from the germline V gene. CDR3 bases: TGTGCCAGCAGTGAAGAGCTAGCGGGAGGGATTTACAATGAGCAGTTCTTC. It yields the protein CASSEELAGGIYNEQFF.

This chain connects TRBV10-2 to TRBJ1-1, with 9 bases identical to TRBD1. Trimming at V came to 6 bases and at J to 1 base, leaving 3 bases not matched to a gene. Germline V lookup: CDR1 WSHSY, CDR2 SAAADI. The CDR3 is 14 residues long. The DNA for the CDR3 is TGCGCCAGCAGGTCGGGACAGGGGAACACTGAAGCTTTCTTT. Residues: CASRSGQGNTEAFF.

The CDR3 is CASSRVDWETGELFF. CDR3 nucleotides: TGTGCCAGCAGTAGAGTCGATTGGGAAACCGGGGAGCTGTTTTTT. The rearrangement links TRBV2 to TRBJ2-2, with D uncertain. This CDR3 region has 15 residues. V was shortened by 5 bases and J by 5 bases, with 15 bases between the two germline ends. Germline assignment: CDR1 SNHLY and CDR2 FYNNEI. The full variable domain, with the rest looked up from reference TRBV2 and TRBJ2-2, is EPEVTQTPSHQVTQMGQEVILRCVPISNHLYFYWYRQILGQKVEFLVSFYNNEISEKSEIFDDQFSVERPDGSNFTLKIRSTKLEDSAMYFCASSRVDWETGELFFGEGSRLTVL.

The genes are TRBV28 and TRBJ2-3; D is possibly TRBD2 (6 bases). This CDR3 region has 16 residues. Per the germline V gene, CDR1 is MDHEN and CDR2 is SYDVKM. Trimming shortened V by 1 base and J by 4 bases, and 15 bases separated the two germline ends. The CDR3 DNA is TGTGCCAGCAGTTTATCCCCCAGCGGGCTGTCAGATACGCAGTATTTT. Encoded protein: CASSLSPSGLSDTQYF.

The V call is TRBV19, the J call TRBJ1-2; D is unclear. V lost 1 base and J 2 bases, leaving 5 bases between the germline ends. This CDR3 has 13 amino acids. Germline CDR1 reads LNHDA; CDR2 reads SQIVND (reference sequence). The CDR3 reads CASSIAGNYGYTF. The CDR3 DNA is TGTGCCAGTAGTATAGCGGGGAACTATGGCTACACCTTC.

As for this clone: This CDR3 is also generated by other DNA sequences in the sample. V and J are TRBV10-2 and TRBJ2-5; TRBD2 is a possible D gene (6 bases). Trimming removed 6 bases at V and 0 bases at J, with 8 bases between. Germline values: CDR1 WSHSY, CDR2 SAAADI. This CDR3 spans 13 amino acids. The CDR3 bases are TGCGCCAGCAGCGGACTAAACCAAGAGACCCAGTACTTC. It translates to CASSGLNQETQYF.

The chain is built from TRBV25-1 and TRBJ1-4; D uncertain. Germline V gene sequence: CDR1 MGHDK, CDR2 SYGVNS. Trimming left V 3 bases short and J 6 bases short, with 8 bases between. This CDR3 is 13 amino acids long. The CDR3 bases are TGTGCCAGCAGTGATCGCGCAGATGAAAAACTGTTTTTT. It translates to CASSDRADEKLFF.

CDR3 region: CASSLTFSYLTDTQYF. The DNA for the CDR3 is TGTGCCAGCAGCCTTACCTTCTCTTATCTCACAGATACGCAGTATTTT. V gene TRBV7-2 combines with J gene TRBJ2-3; D not certain. V lost 5 bases to trimming and J lost 2 bases, with 17 bases between them. The CDR3 contains 16 residues. In germline, CDR1 is SGHTA, CDR2 FQGNSA.

Of note for this clone: Other DNA sequences within the sample encode an identical CDR3. This chain uses TRBV28 with TRBJ2-7, with D maybe TRBD2 (6 bases). The CDR3 has 14 residues. Germline V gene lookup returns CDR1 MDHEN and CDR2 SYDVKM. The ends were cut back, 1 base at V and 1 base at J, with 8 bases in the middle. Written as DNA, the CDR3 is TGTGCCAGCAGTTTATTGGCGGGGTCCTACGAGCAGTACTTC. This encodes CASSLLAGSYEQYF.

CDR3 coding DNA: TGTGCCAGCAGCTTACGGCTAGCGGGAGGTACAGATACGCAGTATTTT. Its protein is CASSLRLAGGTDTQYF. The chain uses TRBV13 and TRBJ2-3, with 11 bases matching TRBD2. Germline values: CDR1 PRHDT, CDR2 FYEKMQ (reference sequence). V lost 2 bases to trimming and J lost 3 bases; unmatched junction nucleotides: 4. The CDR3 sequence is 16 residues long.

The rearrangement joins TRBV29-1 to TRBJ1-5; 8 bases fit TRBD1. CDR3 length equals 15 residues. J gave up 6 bases and V 4 bases, and 11 bases lay outside the gene matches. The germline gives CDR1 SQVTM, CDR2 ANQGSEA. CDR3: CSVVIGGRGPQPQHF. The CDR3 DNA is TGCAGCGTTGTTATAGGCGGCAGGGGGCCTCAGCCCCAGCATTTT.

The V gene is TRBV7-9, the J gene TRBJ2-7; 7 bases agree with TRBD1. The CDR3 extends over 15 amino acids. After removal of 2 bases from V and 6 bases from J, the junction contained 10 bases not matched to a gene. CDR1 and CDR2 (germline): SEHNR, FQNEAQ (reference sequence). CDR3 nucleotides: TGTGCCAGCAGCTTATTGGGACAGAACCCCGTCGAGCAGTACTTC. Amino acids: CASSLLGQNPVEQYF. The full variable domain, in which reference TRBV7-9 and TRBJ2-7 provide the parts outside the CDR3, is DTGVSQNPRHKITKRGQNVTFRCDPISEHNRLYWYRQTLGQGPEFLTYFQNEAQLEKSRLLSDRFSAERPKGSFSTLEIQRTEQGDSAMYLCASSLLGQNPVEQYFGPGTRLTVT.

V gene TRBV9 combines with J gene TRBJ1-5, with 12 bases identical to TRBD1. Germline loops: CDR1 SGDLS, CDR2 YYNGEE. The CDR3 runs to 15 residues. V shed 3 bases and J 7 bases; nucleotides not matched to a gene: 5. The CDR3 loop reads CASSAGQGAGQPQHF. CDR3 nucleotide sequence: TGTGCCAGCAGCGCGGGACAGGGGGCCGGGCAGCCCCAGCATTTT.

The rearrangement joins TRBV28 to TRBJ2-7, with 8 nucleotides matching TRBD2. The germline gives CDR1 MDHEN, CDR2 SYDVKM. This CDR3 is 16 amino acids long. V shed 5 bases, J shed 2 bases, and the junction held 11 bases outside the gene matches. CDR3 nucleotides: TGTGCCAGCAGTCTTCTACAACCAGCGGGAGCCTACGAGCAGTACTTC. This encodes CASSLLQPAGAYEQYF.

This clone was observed a single time. The rearrangement links TRBV7-9 to TRBJ2-5, with 8 bases lining up with TRBD2. Germline V CDR1 and CDR2: SEHNR, FQNEAQ (reference sequence). The CDR3 extends over 16 amino acids. V was pared by 4 bases and J by 0 bases, with 7 bases of the junction left unmatched. This CDR3 reads CASSSPGGSHQETQYF. The CDR3 region has the DNA TGTGCCAGCAGCTCACCGGGGGGGTCCCACCAAGAGACCCAGTACTTC.

In its sample, this clone was seen once. The chain employs TRBV2 and TRBJ2-7; D may be TRBD1 (5 bases). CDR1 SNHLY and CDR2 FYNNEI come from the germline V gene. V was pared by 3 bases and J by 3 bases, with 12 bases between. This CDR3 is 14 amino acids long. The CDR3 sequence: CASSEGPGYYEQYF. CDR3 nucleotides: TGTGCCAGCAGTGAGGGTCCAGGGTACTACGAGCAGTACTTC.

The chain uses TRBV5-1 and TRBJ2-3; possible D gene TRBD1, 6 bases. This CDR3 has 15 amino acids. Germline CDR1 reads SGHRS; CDR2 reads YFSETQ. V gave up 0 bases and J gave up 0 bases, with 8 bases separating them. The CDR3 protein is CASSLGDTSTDTQYF. In nucleotides, the CDR3 is TGCGCCAGCAGCTTGGGGGACACAAGCACAGATACGCAGTATTTT. The full variable domain, in which reference TRBV5-1 and TRBJ2-3 provide the parts outside the CDR3, is KAGVTQTPRYLIKTRGQQVTLSCSPISGHRSVSWYQQTPGQGLQFLFEYFSETQRNKGNFPGRFSGRQFSNSRSEMNVSTLELGDSALYLCASSLGDTSTDTQYFGPGTRLTVL.

This sequence joins TRBV11-1 and TRBJ2-5; D gene unclear. The CDR3 has 12 amino acids. With 1 base removed from V and 5 bases from J, the gap between germline ends came to 5 bases. Germline CDR1 SGHAT, CDR2 FQDESV (reference sequence). The CDR3 spells CASSLVSETQYF. For the CDR3, the DNA is TGTGCCAGCAGCTTAGTTAGTGAGACCCAGTACTTC.

V usage is TRBV7-9 and J usage is TRBJ1-1; D perhaps matches TRBD1 (5 bases). CDR1 is SEHNR and CDR2 is FQNEAQ in the germline V gene (reference sequence). V lost 6 bases to trimming and J lost 8 bases, with 10 bases between them. This CDR3 has 11 amino acids. The DNA of the CDR3 is TGTGCCAGCAGAAGGACAAAAGAAGCTTTCTTT. Translation: CASRRTKEAFF.

This clone was counted only a few times. The V and J genes are TRBV27 and TRBJ2-1, with 10 bases fitting TRBD1. V lost 10 bases, J lost 10 bases, and 7 bases stayed unmatched. The germline CDR1 and CDR2 sequences are MNHEY and SMNVEV (reference sequence). The CDR3 runs 12 residues. The CDR3 sequence is CATETGGREQFF. CDR3 sequence (DNA): TGTGCCACCGAGACAGGGGGCAGGGAGCAGTTCTTC.

This chain uses TRBV28 with TRBJ2-7; 8 bases fit TRBD1. The ends lost 6 bases at V and 1 base at J; junction bases unmatched: 8. The CDR3 has 15 amino acids. Germline V gene lookup returns CDR1 MDHEN and CDR2 SYDVKM. In nucleotides, the CDR3 is TGTGCCAGCAGATGGGGACAGGACCTTTCCTACGAGCAGTACTTC. It codes for CASRWGQDLSYEQYF.

The J gene is TRBJ1-5, the V gene TRBV5-6; maybe TRBD1 (5 bases). The germline V gene encodes CDR1 SGHDT and CDR2 YYEEEE. The CDR3 extends over 14 amino acids. The V gene lost 3 bases and the J gene lost 4 bases, with 11 bases spanning the gap. CDR3: CASSWWGVNQPQHF. The DNA of the CDR3 is TGTGCCAGCAGCTGGTGGGGGGTAAATCAGCCCCAGCATTTT. Supplemented by reference TRBV5-6 and TRBJ1-5, the full variable domain reads DAGVTQSPTHLIKTRGQQVTLRCSPKSGHDTVSWYQQALGQGPQFIFQYYEEEERQRGNFPDRFSGHQFPNYSSELNVNALLLGDSALYLCASSWWGVNQPQHFGDGTRLSIL.

This chain links TRBV6-1 with TRBJ2-1; the D gene is possibly TRBD2 (5 bases). Germline V CDR1 and CDR2: MNHNS, SASEGT. The CDR3 consists of 15 residues. V was pared by 5 bases and J by 3 bases, with 14 bases between. The DNA for the CDR3 is TGTGCCAGCAGTTCAACTAGAGACCACTACAATGAGCAGTTCTTC. Its protein product is CASSSTRDHYNEQFF.